This TCR beta chain was documented in a study of shared clonotypes between healthy human individuals (dated by TCRdb to between 2020 and 2021). About the study as a whole: Three men and a couple of women, aged 18 to 49 years, made up the cohort. To estimate repertoire size and how much clonotype sharing occurs between individuals, the study deeply sequenced the blood TCR repertoires of a handful of healthy adults. Each donor's leukapheresis produced roughly between roughly 0.85 and 9 billion PBMCs. To increase sequencing depth and limit assay-specific biases, different laboratories used diverse techniques to prepare libraries and sequence TCR repertoires. Per donor, three plates each were used for CD4 naive and CD4 memory, two for CD8 naive, and one for CD8 memory.

Germline trimming: 9 bases from V, 7 bases from J; junction bases outside gene matches: 9. The CDR3 starts with the cysteine, ends with the phenylalanine, and has 13 residues. The kept DNA is CDR3 alone, 39 bases in frame from the first base. Based on the germline V gene (reference sequence), the CDR1 and CDR2 sequences are SGHNT and YYREEE. Using the deep immunoSEQ assay, TCR CDR3 regions were amplified from genomic DNA by multiplex PCR. Extracted genomic DNA from each cell subset was spread evenly across all wells of several immunoSEQ 96-well plates, with each plate serving as a replicate. Each replicate PCR for sorted subsets received roughly 0.2 ug genomic DNA, equal to some 32,000 T cell genomes. Purified libraries were quantified with a Qubit 3.0 fluorometer, sized on a Bioanalyzer 2100, and re-quantified with the KAPA Library Quantification kit. Every immunoSEQ 96-well plate was sequenced on a separate single-read 150-cycle Illumina NextSeq 550 flow cell. Per the original workflow: Because the immunoSEQ output included only junctional sequences and no quality scores, the filtering could not be the same as the filtering used for full-length reads. To assign V/J genes and CDR3, sequences were annotated using PyIR, a Python wrapper for IgBLAST v1.9, with IMGT germline references. Reads with weak V/J assignments (E-value above 1e-6), missing CDR3, stop codons, out-of-frame junctions, or ambiguous translated residues were removed. V3J clonotypes were defined as sequences sharing an identical inferred V gene, J gene, and CDR3 amino acid sequence. Percentage overlap between repertoires was calculated by dividing the number of shared unique clonotypes by the size of the smaller repertoire. Three approaches were used to assess repertoire richness: RTK rarefaction, the Chao1 estimator, and Recon v2.1 estimates of unobserved clonotypes. For all TCRbeta clonotypes obtained by the gDNA method from a handful of donors, generation probabilities were computed with OLGA. As stored in TCRdb, this immuneACCESS dataset retains in-frame rearrangements with V and J assigned. A fraction of the clones does not appear; measured against another copy, unresolved V genes explain less than half of the discrepancy, and the remainder lacks a known reason. The V and J calls and clone size were taken over from that table, and D and trimming were inferred from the DNA. Across this sample there are about 960,000 clones, with about three quarters seen only once. Approximately 1.5% of the sample comes from the top ten.

This clone was observed a few times. Its target antigen remains unknown. No much larger clone is present one base from it, and per-base qualities are unavailable. The donors were healthy, HIV-negative adults with no recently reported acute infections or vaccinations. Only Caucasian adults living in Nashville, Tennessee, USA were represented among the donors. Magnetic negative selection was used to enrich CD4+ T cells, after which naive cells were positively selected on CD45RA and the negative fraction became the memory subset. Blood was collected by leukapheresis, and PBMCs were isolated by Ficoll-Histopaque density gradient centrifugation and then cryopreserved in liquid nitrogen vapor phase. Purity and quantity of every magnetically sorted T cell population were checked by analytical flow cytometry. Genomic DNA was isolated from every sorted fraction and measured by UV absorbance on a Nanodrop 2000c.

The full study reports these points: Compared with non-shared clonotypes, the clonotypes found in all four sorted-subset donors had higher generation probabilities. Larger estimated clonotype richness was generally found for naive subsets than for memory subsets. Sampling was limited to blood, and TCR repertoires in tissue likely differ from TCR repertoires in blood. Rarefaction of sorted-subset datasets indicated incomplete sequencing despite the large sequencing depth. When a handful of donors were compared, the shared fraction of clonotypes was about 5% for naive CD4, 3.5% to 4% for naive CD8, 2.3% for memory CD4, and around 0.37% for memory CD8. Because the study included only a small number of donors, the genetic and exposure-history diversity represented was limited. Based on pairwise subsampling, the degree of clonotype sharing among donors was expected to be affected by sequencing depth.

The receptor was isolated from a man between 18 and 35 years old in good health. The specimen was memory CD4+ T cells sorted from blood. Sample cell subset or site, as interpreted from the label and publication: CD45RA-negative fraction. The chain is encoded by TRBV5-4 joined to TRBJ1-2, with TRBD1 matching 10 junction bases. The base sequence is TGTGCCACGAAAGGGACAGGGGCATCTGGCTACACCTTC. Translated, this gives CATKGTGASGYTF.